What follows describes a single T cell receptor beta chain. This sample stems from a study of blood T cell repertoires in COVID-19. Overall study context: The study drew acute and convalescent COVID-19 samples from the United States, Italy and Spain.

CDR3 size: 17 residues. Trimming removed 2 bases from V and 0 bases from J; junction bases left unmatched: 6. The germline CDR1 and CDR2 sequences are MGHDK and SYGVNS. How the authors handled the data: Reference gene primer amplification gave nucleated cell count estimates. Some clones are missing from TCRdb's copy, which holds only in-frame ones; the method was immunoSEQ multiplex PCR. From that table come the V and J calls and clone size; the DNA was used to work out D and trimming. The sample records approximately 120,000 clones, about 80% being singletons. This sequence originates from a woman aged 45 to 65 with acute or convalescent COVID-19. The sample comprised peripheral blood. This chain connects TRBV25-1 to TRBJ1-5; 8 bases align to TRBD1. CDR3 nucleotides: TGTGCCAGCAGTGAACCCCGACAGGGGTATAGCAATCAGCCCCAGCATTTT. This gives the protein CASSEPRQGYSNQPQHF. Full variable domain (missing parts from reference TRBV25-1 and TRBJ1-5): EADIYQTPRYLVIGTGKKITLECSQTMGHDKMYWYQQDPGMELHLIHYSYGVNSTEKGDLSSESTVSRIRTEHFPLTLESARPSHTSQYLCASSEPRQGYSNQPQHFGDGTRLSIL.